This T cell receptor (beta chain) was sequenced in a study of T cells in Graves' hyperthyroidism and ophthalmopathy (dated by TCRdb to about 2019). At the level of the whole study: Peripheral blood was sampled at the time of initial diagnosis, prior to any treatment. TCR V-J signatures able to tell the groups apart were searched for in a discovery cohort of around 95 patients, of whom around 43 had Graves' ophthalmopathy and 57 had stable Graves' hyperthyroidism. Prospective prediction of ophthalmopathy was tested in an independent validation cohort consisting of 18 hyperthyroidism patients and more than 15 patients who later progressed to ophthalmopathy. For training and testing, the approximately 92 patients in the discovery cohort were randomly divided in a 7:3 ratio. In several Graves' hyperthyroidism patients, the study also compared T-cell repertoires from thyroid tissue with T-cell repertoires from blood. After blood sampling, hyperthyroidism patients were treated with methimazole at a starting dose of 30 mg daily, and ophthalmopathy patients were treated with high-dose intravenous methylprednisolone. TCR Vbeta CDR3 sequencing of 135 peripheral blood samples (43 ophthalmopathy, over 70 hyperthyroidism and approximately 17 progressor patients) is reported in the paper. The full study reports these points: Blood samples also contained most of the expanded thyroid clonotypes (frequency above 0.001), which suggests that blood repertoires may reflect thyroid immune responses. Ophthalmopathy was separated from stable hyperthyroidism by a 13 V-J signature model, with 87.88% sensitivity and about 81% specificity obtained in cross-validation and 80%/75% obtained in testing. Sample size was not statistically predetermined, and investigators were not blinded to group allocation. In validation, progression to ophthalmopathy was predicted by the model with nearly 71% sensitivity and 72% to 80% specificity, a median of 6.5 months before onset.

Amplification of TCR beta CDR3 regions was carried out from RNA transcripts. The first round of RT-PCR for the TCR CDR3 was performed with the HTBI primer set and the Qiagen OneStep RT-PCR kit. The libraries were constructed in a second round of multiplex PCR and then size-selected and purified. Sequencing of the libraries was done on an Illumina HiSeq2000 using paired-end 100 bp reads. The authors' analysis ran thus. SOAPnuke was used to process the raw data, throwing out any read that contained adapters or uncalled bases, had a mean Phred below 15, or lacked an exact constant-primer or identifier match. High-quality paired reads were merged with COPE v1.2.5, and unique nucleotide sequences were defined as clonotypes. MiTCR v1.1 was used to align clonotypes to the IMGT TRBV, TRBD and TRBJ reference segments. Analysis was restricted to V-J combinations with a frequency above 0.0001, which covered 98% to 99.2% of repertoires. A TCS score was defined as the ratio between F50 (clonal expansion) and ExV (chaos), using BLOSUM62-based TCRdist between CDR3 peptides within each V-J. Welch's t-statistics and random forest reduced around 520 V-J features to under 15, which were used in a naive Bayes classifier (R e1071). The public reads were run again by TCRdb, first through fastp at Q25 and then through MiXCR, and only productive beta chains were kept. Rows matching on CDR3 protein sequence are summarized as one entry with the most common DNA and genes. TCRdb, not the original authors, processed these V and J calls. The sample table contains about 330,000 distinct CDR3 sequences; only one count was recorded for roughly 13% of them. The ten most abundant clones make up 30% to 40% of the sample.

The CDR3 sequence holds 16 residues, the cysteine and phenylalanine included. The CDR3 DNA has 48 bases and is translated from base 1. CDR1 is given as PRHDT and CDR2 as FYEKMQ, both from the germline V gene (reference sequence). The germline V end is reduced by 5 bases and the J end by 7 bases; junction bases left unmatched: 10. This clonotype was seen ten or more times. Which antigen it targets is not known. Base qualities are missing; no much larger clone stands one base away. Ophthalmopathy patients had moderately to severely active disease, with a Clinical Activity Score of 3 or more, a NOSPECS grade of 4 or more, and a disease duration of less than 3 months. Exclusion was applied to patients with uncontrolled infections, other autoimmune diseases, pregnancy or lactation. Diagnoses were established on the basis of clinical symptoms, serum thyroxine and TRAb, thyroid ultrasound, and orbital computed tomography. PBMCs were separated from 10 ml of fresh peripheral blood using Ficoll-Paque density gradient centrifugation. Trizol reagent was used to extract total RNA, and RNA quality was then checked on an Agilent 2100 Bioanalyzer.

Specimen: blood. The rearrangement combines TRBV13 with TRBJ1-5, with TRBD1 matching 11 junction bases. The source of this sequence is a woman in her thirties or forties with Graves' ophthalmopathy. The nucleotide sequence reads TGTGCCAGCAGCAGAGCGGGACAGGGGGTACGACAGCCCCAGCATTTT. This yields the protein CASSRAGQGVRQPQHF.